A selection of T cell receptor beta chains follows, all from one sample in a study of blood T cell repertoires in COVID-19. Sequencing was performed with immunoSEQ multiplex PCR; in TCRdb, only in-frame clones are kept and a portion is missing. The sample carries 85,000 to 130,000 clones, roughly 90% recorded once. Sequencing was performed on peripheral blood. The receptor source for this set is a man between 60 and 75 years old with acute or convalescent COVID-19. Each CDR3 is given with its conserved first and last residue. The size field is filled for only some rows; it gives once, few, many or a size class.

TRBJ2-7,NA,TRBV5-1,CASSLSGNRGYEQYF
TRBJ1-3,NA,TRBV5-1,CASSLAGGLSGNTIYF
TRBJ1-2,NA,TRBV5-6,CASSLASSGLYGYTF
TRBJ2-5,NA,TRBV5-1,CASRRFPQETQYF
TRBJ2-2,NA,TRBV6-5,CASSYGLARTGELFF
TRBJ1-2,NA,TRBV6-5,CASSYGVGREDTF
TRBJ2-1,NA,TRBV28,CASSFFTRGQFF
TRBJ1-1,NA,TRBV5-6,CASSLQGNTEAFF
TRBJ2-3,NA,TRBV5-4,CASTPSGRESTDTQYF
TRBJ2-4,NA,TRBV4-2,CASSQGGQRGKNIQYF
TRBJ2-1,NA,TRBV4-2,CASSQVLAVYNEQFF
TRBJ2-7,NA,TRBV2,CASTRFGGTSGRRASTYEQYF
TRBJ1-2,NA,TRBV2,CASWTGGDGYTF
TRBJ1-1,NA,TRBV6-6,CASSLGTGVIRRTEAFF
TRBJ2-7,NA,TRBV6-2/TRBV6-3,CASSLVGVSRSSYEQYF
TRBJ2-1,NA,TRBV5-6,CASTRTGFNEQFF
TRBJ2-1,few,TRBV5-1,CASSSRLAEMTYNEQFF